These 31 T cell receptor beta chains share one sample of origin, sequenced in a study of CD4 T cells in relation to SARS-CoV-2 and coronaviruses. Unexposed donor CD4+ T cells date from about 2011-2018, before the COVID-19 pandemic. The cells were cultured for around ten days before CD4+ T cells were isolated. Antigens of these TCRs are unknown. Generated by immunoSEQ multiplex PCR, the TCRdb table keeps only in-frame clones and is missing some. The sample gives around 18,000 clones, over 65% of which show up once; 30% is in the top ten. What was sequenced was CD4+ T cells from PBMCs, cultured in vitro. The receptors were sampled from a human donor in good health.

This rearrangement joins TRBV5-5 to TRBJ2-1; 9 nucleotides agree with TRBD1. The V segment lost 9 bases and the J segment 6 bases; nucleotides outside the gene matches: 16. CDR3 length: 16 residues. Looked up from germline, CDR1 is SGHKS and CDR2 is YYEKEE (reference sequence). The CDR3 bases are TGTGCCACCGCGACCGCCCCACAGGGGGCGAGCAATGAGCAGTTCTTC. As protein: CATATAPQGASNEQFF.

In DNA, the CDR3 is TGTGCCCTAGGCCCCACCAACACTGAAGCTTTCTTT. Translation gives CALGPTNTEAFF. The chain joins TRBV30 to TRBJ1-1; D unclear. This CDR3 comprises 12 residues. Per germline, CDR1 GTSNPN and CDR2 SVGIG (reference sequence). Trimming stripped 8 bases from V and 2 bases from J, with 12 bases between.

V is TRBV5-1 and J is TRBJ2-7; 9 bases agree with TRBD2. V shed 4 bases, J shed 2 bases, and the junction held 16 bases outside the gene matches. Germline CDR1 reads SGHRS; CDR2 reads YFSETQ. This CDR3 spans 18 amino acids. This CDR3 reads CASSTGTSPGRTPYEQYF. The CDR3 DNA sequence: TGCGCCAGCAGCACAGGGACTAGCCCCGGGAGAACCCCCTACGAGCAGTACTTC.

The chain couples TRBV27 to TRBJ1-1; D call uncertain. The CDR3 length is 13 residues. The V gene lost 3 bases and the J gene lost 1 base, with 6 bases spanning the gap. Germline loops: CDR1 MNHEY, CDR2 SMNVEV (reference sequence). The CDR3 region has the DNA TGTGCCAGCAGTTTTGTGGGGAACACTGAAGCTTTCTTT. Amino acid sequence: CASSFVGNTEAFF.

The chain joins TRBV24-1 to TRBJ2-1, with a possible D match to TRBD2 (6 bases). Per the germline V gene, CDR1 is KGHDR and CDR2 is SFDVKD. The V gene lost 2 bases and the J gene lost 3 bases, with 10 bases spanning the gap. The CDR3 contains 15 residues. Here the CDR3 DNA reads TGTGCCACCAGTGATTCTGAGGACTACTACAATGAGCAGTTCTTC. This encodes CATSDSEDYYNEQFF.

The chain links TRBV12-3 or TRBV12-4 to TRBJ2-7, with 7 bases that match TRBD2. J lost 0 bases, V lost 9 bases, and 5 bases had no gene match. This CDR3 contains 13 residues. The CDR3 DNA is TGTGCCAGTATGACTAGCAGCTCCTACGAGCAGTACTTC. Translated, it gives CASMTSSSYEQYF.

The chain's CDR3 is CASSQGGVGNTIYF. CDR3 bases: TGCGCCAGCAGCCAAGGAGGTGTAGGAAACACCATATATTTT. The J gene is TRBJ1-3, the V gene TRBV4-1; D uncertain. Looked up from germline, CDR1 is MGHRA and CDR2 is YSYEKL. This CDR3 is built from 14 residues. With 1 base removed from V and 4 bases from J, the gap between germline ends came to 8 bases.

The chain combines TRBV2 with TRBJ2-2; D call uncertain. The CDR3 has 13 amino acids. Germline assignment: CDR1 SNHLY and CDR2 FYNNEI. V lost 2 bases and J lost 3, with 4 bases in between. For the CDR3, the DNA is TGTGCCAGCAGTGAATCCTACACCGGGGAGCTGTTTTTT. Translating it yields CASSESYTGELFF.

V gene TRBV2 combines with J gene TRBJ2-6; no definite D call. Germline V lookup: CDR1 SNHLY, CDR2 FYNNEI. The CDR3 length is 12 residues. Trimming cost V 6 bases and J 2 bases, with 2 bases left between them. The CDR3 bases are TGTGCCAGCAGGGCTGGGGCCAACGTCCTGACTTTC. Amino acids: CASRAGANVLTF.

The chain has TRBV6-4 and TRBJ2-5; possible D gene TRBD2, 7 bases. Germline V lookup: CDR1 MRHNA, CDR2 SNTAGT. V shed 2 bases and J shed 5 bases, with 9 bases lying between them. The CDR3 length is 13 residues. The CDR3 protein is CASSDRGGETQYF. As DNA, the CDR3 is TGTGCCAGCAGTGACAGGGGGGGTGAGACCCAGTACTTC.

This clone has a handful of counts. The J gene is TRBJ2-2, the V gene TRBV25-1; D possibly corresponds to TRBD1 (5 bases). CDR1 MGHDK and CDR2 SYGVNS come from the germline V gene. The V end was cut by 6 bases, the J end by 0 bases, with 8 bases between. The CDR3 has 14 amino acids. The CDR3 nucleotides are TGTGCCAGCAGGACAGACGCGAACACCGGGGAGCTGTTTTTT. Amino acid sequence: CASRTDANTGELFF.

The chain couples TRBV19 to TRBJ2-1; 7 bases map to TRBD1. CDR3 length: 14 amino acids. Germline CDR1 reads LNHDA; CDR2 reads SQIVND (reference sequence). Unmatched junction bases numbered 12, after V lost 7 bases and J lost 9 bases. The CDR3 coding sequence is TGTGCCAGTATGAGGGCAGGGGGTTACGGTGAGCAGTTCTTC. It encodes CASMRAGGYGEQFF.

The chain's CDR3 is CASSIVGQGRHTEAFF. The CDR3 coding sequence is TGTGCCAGTAGTATAGTTGGGCAGGGACGGCACACTGAAGCTTTCTTT. V usage is TRBV19 and J usage is TRBJ1-1; a weak D match, TRBD1 (5 bases). V lost 1 base and J lost 3, with 15 bases in between. This CDR3 contains 16 residues. Germline CDR1 and CDR2: LNHDA and SQIVND (reference sequence).

This clone was observed once. The gene calls are TRBV7-3 and TRBJ1-6; D is ambiguous. This CDR3 spans 14 amino acids. V dropped 4 bases and J dropped 6 bases, with 10 bases sitting between them. Germline CDR1 and CDR2: SGHTA and FQGTGA. Written as DNA, the CDR3 is TGTGCCAGCAGCTACCGGGGAGGTAATTCACCCCTCCACTTT. It translates to CASSYRGGNSPLHF.

J is TRBJ1-1 and V is TRBV29-1; 8 bases line up with TRBD1. V was clipped by 6 bases and J by 1 base; unmatched bases: 7. The CDR3 is 14 residues long. Germline CDR1 SQVTM, CDR2 ANQGSEA. DNA of the CDR3: TGCAGCGTAAAGACAGGGGAAAAGAACACTGAAGCTTTCTTT. The encoded protein is CSVKTGEKNTEAFF.

The J gene is TRBJ2-5, the V gene TRBV4-2; D ambiguous. Germline CDR1 reads LGHNA; CDR2 reads YNFKEQ. Trimming removed 0 bases from V and 1 base from J, with 9 bases in between. This CDR3 is built from 15 residues. For the CDR3, the DNA is TGTGCCAGCAGCCAAGATTACGGCGGCCAAGAGACCCAGTACTTC. Its protein product is CASSQDYGGQETQYF.

The chain joins TRBV7-3 to TRBJ2-1; 9 nucleotides match TRBD1. This CDR3 contains 16 residues. From germline, CDR1 is SGHTA and CDR2 FQGTGA. The V gene end was trimmed by 5 bases and the J gene end by 9 bases; junction bases not matched to a gene: 14. CDR3 bases: TGTGCCAGCAGCCTCCCGACAGGGGGAAAGAGGGGTGAGCAGTTCTTC. Protein sequence: CASSLPTGGKRGEQFF.

This rearrangement joins TRBV6-5 to TRBJ1-2, with 9 bases that match TRBD1. This CDR3 comprises 16 residues. The germline CDR1 and CDR2 sequences are MNHEY and SVGAGI. Trimming at V came to 3 bases and at J to 6 bases, leaving 11 bases not matched to a gene. CDR3: CASSYLGQGESHGYTF. DNA of the CDR3: TGTGCCAGCAGTTATCTGGGACAGGGAGAATCCCATGGCTACACCTTC.

This clone counts as medium-sized. V and J are TRBV9 and TRBJ1-6; no definite D call. Trimming removed 2 bases from V and 0 bases from J, with 9 bases in between. The CDR3 consists of 16 residues. Germline V gene lookup returns CDR1 SGDLS and CDR2 YYNGEE. CDR3 region: CASSVGRSSYNSPLHF. CDR3 nucleotides: TGTGCCAGCAGCGTTGGACGTAGCTCCTATAATTCACCCCTCCACTTT.

V usage is TRBV5-1 and J usage is TRBJ2-5; perhaps D is TRBD1 or TRBD2 (5 bases each). This CDR3 has 14 residues. The V gene lost 5 bases and the J gene lost 5 bases, with 16 bases spanning the gap. CDR1 is SGHRS and CDR2 is YFSETQ in the germline V gene. The CDR3 DNA is TGCGCCAGCAGTCCCGGGGCCGGGCGGGAGACCCAGTACTTC. It encodes CASSPGAGRETQYF.

The chain is built from TRBV3-1 (or the pseudogene TRBV3-2) and TRBJ2-2; D remains ambiguous. This CDR3 region has 15 residues. Germline values: CDR1 LGHDT, CDR2 YNNKEL (reference sequence). The V end lost 3 bases, the J end lost 0 bases, and 8 bases lay between the germline ends. This CDR3 reads CASSHVEANTGELFF. The CDR3 bases are TGTGCCAGCAGCCATGTAGAGGCGAACACCGGGGAGCTGTTTTTT.

V usage is TRBV18 and J usage is TRBJ1-5; D remains ambiguous. Deletions cut 4 bases from V and 4 bases from J, with 14 bases between. The CDR3 has 15 amino acids. Germline CDR1 KGHSH, CDR2 LQKENI. The CDR3 DNA reads as TGTGCCAGCTCACTCCTGGCCGCTGCTAATCAGCCCCAGCATTTT. This translates into CASSLLAAANQPQHF. The entire variable domain, with the rest obtained from reference TRBV18 and TRBJ1-5, is as follows: NAGVMQNPRHLVRRRGQEARLRCSPMKGHSHVYWYRQLPEEGLKFMVYLQKENIIDESGMPKERFSAEFPKEGPSILRIQQVVRGDSAAYFCASSLLAAANQPQHFGDGTRLSIL.

The V gene is TRBV19, the J gene TRBJ2-1; D remains ambiguous. Between the trimmed V and J ends, which lost 2 bases and 6 bases, there was a span of 11 bases. In germline, CDR1 is LNHDA, CDR2 SQIVND (reference sequence). The CDR3 sequence is 14 residues long. CDR3 nucleotides: TGTGCCAGTAGTATAACTCACTCGCTCAATGAGCAGTTCTTC. It codes for CASSITHSLNEQFF.

This chain uses TRBV7-2 with TRBJ1-1; D not resolved. Germline V gene sequence: CDR1 SGHTA, CDR2 FQGNSA. The ends were cut back, 3 bases at V and 5 bases at J, with 16 bases in the middle. The length of the CDR3 is 15 residues. The CDR3 DNA sequence: TGTGCCAGCAGCTTTTTTTTAGGCCGAGGAACTGAAGCTTTCTTT. Residues: CASSFFLGRGTEAFF.

The V call is TRBV10-3, the J call TRBJ2-5; 14 bases map to TRBD2. The junction had 4 bases not matched to a gene; V was cut back by 3 bases and J by 4 bases. The germline gives CDR1 ENHRY, CDR2 SYGVKD. CDR3 size: 16 residues. This CDR3 is CAISDPGLAGAETQYF. The DNA of the CDR3 is TGTGCCATCAGTGATCCGGGACTAGCGGGGGCAGAGACCCAGTACTTC.

The J gene is TRBJ1-4, the V gene TRBV6-1; TRBD1 matches at 7 bases. Germline CDR1 and CDR2: MNHNS and SASEGT. Germline trimming cut 1 base from V and 8 bases from J; bases unmatched to any gene: 13. CDR3 length equals 17 residues. The CDR3 coding sequence is TGTGCCAGCAGTGAAGGGGTTTTGACAGGGTCTGAGGAAAAACTGTTTTTT. It specifies CASSEGVLTGSEEKLFF.

The sample holds a few counts of this clone. This rearrangement joins TRBV19 to TRBJ1-5, with 9 bases that match TRBD1. Germline assignment: CDR1 LNHDA and CDR2 SQIVND (reference sequence). This CDR3 is built from 16 residues. V was clipped by 5 bases and J by 2 bases; unmatched bases: 7. CDR3 bases: TGTGCCAGTAGTGTGAGACAGGGGGTTCGCAATCAGCCCCAGCATTTT. It is translated as CASSVRQGVRNQPQHF.

This clone was counted between two and nine times. V usage is TRBV27 and J usage is TRBJ1-6, with D hard to call. The CDR3 totals 15 residues. V shed 3 bases and J shed 7 bases, with 13 bases lying between them. CDR1 and CDR2 (germline): MNHEY, SMNVEV (reference sequence). The chain's CDR3 is CASSLVRSGNSPLHF. The CDR3 coding sequence is TGTGCCAGCAGTTTGGTCCGCAGCGGGAATTCACCCCTCCACTTT.

The rearrangement joins TRBV6-4 to TRBJ2-3; 13 nucleotides line up with TRBD2. The ends lost 1 base at V and 4 bases at J; junction bases unmatched: 14. CDR3 length equals 20 residues. CDR1 and CDR2 (germline): MRHNA, SNTAGT. This CDR3 is CASSDLARLAGGRSADTQYF. As DNA, the CDR3 is TGTGCCAGCAGTGACTTGGCGCGACTAGCGGGAGGTCGGAGCGCAGATACGCAGTATTTT.

This sequence joins TRBV3-1 (or the pseudogene TRBV3-2) and TRBJ2-5, with D unresolved. The CDR3 covers 12 residues. V was shortened by 0 bases and J by 7 bases, with 6 bases between the two germline ends. Germline assignment: CDR1 LGHDT and CDR2 YNNKEL (reference sequence). Here the CDR3 reads CASSQEGSTQYF. The CDR3 DNA is TGTGCCAGCAGCCAAGAGGGATCGACCCAGTACTTC.

This clone was detected only a few times. The chain uses TRBV2 and TRBJ1-1, with unresolved D. The V gene's germline CDR1 is SNHLY and CDR2 FYNNEI. The length of the CDR3 is 14 residues. Trimming removed 7 bases from V and 0 bases from J, with 12 bases in between. In nucleotides, the CDR3 is TGTGCCAGCAAAGAAGGGCGGATGAACACTGAAGCTTTCTTT. It translates to CASKEGRMNTEAFF.